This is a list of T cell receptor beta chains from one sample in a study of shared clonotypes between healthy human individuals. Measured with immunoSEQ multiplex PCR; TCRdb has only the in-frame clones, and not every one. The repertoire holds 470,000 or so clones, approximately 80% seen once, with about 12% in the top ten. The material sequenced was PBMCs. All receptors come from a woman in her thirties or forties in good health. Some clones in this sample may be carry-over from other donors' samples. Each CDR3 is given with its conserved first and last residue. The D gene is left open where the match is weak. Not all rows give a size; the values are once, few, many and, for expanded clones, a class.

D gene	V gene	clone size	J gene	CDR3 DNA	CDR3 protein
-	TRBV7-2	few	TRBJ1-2	TGTGCCAGCAGCGGGGGCCCAAACCACTACACCTTC	CASSGGPNHYTF
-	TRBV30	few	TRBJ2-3	TGTGCCTGGGCCAGAGGGGGCACAGATACGCAGTATTTT	CAWARGGTDTQYF
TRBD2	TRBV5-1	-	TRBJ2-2	TGCGCCAGCAGCTTGCTGGCTAGCGGCCCGTCGGAGCTGTTTTTT	CASSLLASGPSELFF
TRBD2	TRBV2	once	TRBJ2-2	TGTGCCAGCAGTGGGACTAGCGGCGGGGAGCTGTTTTTT	CASSGTSGGELFF
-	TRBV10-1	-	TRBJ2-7	TGCGCCAGCAGTGAGTCGACATTCCGCGAGCAGTACTTC	CASSESTFREQYF
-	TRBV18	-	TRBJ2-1	TGTGCCAGCTCACCGGTGGACAATGAGCAGTTCTTC	CASSPVDNEQFF
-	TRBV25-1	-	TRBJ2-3	TGTGCCAGCAGTGATGCGGGACACACAGATACGCAGTATTTT	CASSDAGHTDTQYF
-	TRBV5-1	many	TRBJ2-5	TGCGCCAGCAGCTCGGGGGCCCAGGCCCTCCAAGAGACCCAGTACTTC	CASSSGAQALQETQYF
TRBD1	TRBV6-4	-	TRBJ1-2	TGTGCCAGCAGCTTGACAGGGTCGGCTGGCTACACCTTC	CASSLTGSAGYTF
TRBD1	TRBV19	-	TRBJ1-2	TGTGCCAGTAGTATGAGGGGACAGGGACTGGGCTACACCTTC	CASSMRGQGLGYTF
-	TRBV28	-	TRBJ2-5	TGTGCCAGCAGTTTGCCCGGACAGCCGCAGTACTTC	CASSLPGQPQYF
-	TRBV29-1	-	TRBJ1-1	TGCAGCGTTGAAGACAGGGTTGTCACTGAAGCTTTCTTT	CSVEDRVVTEAFF
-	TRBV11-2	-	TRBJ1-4	TGTGCCAGCTCCTGGGGCGGGGATGAAAAACTGTTTTTT	CASSWGGDEKLFF
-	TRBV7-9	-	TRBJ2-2	TGTGCCAGCAGCTTAGAGGCGAAGAAGAACACCGGGGAGCTGTTTTTT	CASSLEAKKNTGELFF
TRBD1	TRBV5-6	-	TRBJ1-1	TGTGCCAGCAGCTTTTGGGACAGGGACAAGAGCACTGAAGCTTTCTTT	CASSFWDRDKSTEAFF
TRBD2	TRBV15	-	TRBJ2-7	TGTGCCACCAGCAGAGAGGGGTTTGATTGGGCTAGCGGGAGGGGATCCTACGAGCAGTACTTC	CATSREGFDWASGRGSYEQYF
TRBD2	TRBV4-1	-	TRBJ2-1	TGCGCCAGCAGCCCGCTGGGGCTAGCGGGAGGTGAGCAGTTCTTC	CASSPLGLAGGEQFF
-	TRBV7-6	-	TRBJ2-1	TGTGCCAGCAGCCTCAACAGGGAGCGTGCGCAGTTCTTC	CASSLNRERAQFF
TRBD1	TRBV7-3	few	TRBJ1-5	TGTGCCAGCAGCTCCGACAGGGATCAGCCCCAGCATTTT	CASSSDRDQPQHF
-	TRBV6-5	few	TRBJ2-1	TGTGCCAGCAGTTACTCGTCCAGCAGTCTTGGTAATGAGCAGTTCTTC	CASSYSSSSLGNEQFF
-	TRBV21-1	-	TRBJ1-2	TGTGCCAGCACCCCAAGATTAGGACAGGGCTATGGCTACACCTTC	CASTPRLGQGYGYTF
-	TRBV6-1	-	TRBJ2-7	TGTGCCAGCAGTGTTTCGGGACTGCCCTCCTACGAGCAGTACTTC	CASSVSGLPSYEQYF
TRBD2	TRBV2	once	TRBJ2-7	TGTGCCAGCAGTGATGGGACTAGCGGGAGAAGGTACGAGCAGTACTTC	CASSDGTSGRRYEQYF
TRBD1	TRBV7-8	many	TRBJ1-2	TGTGCCAGCAGCCTACAGGGGATCTATGGCTACACCTTC	CASSLQGIYGYTF
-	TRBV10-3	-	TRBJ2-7	TGTGCCATCAGTGAGCGGTCCCTCTCCTACGAGCAGTACTTC	CAISERSLSYEQYF
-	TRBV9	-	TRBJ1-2	TGTGCCAGCAGCGTAGGTGTAGACGACTATGGCTACACCTTC	CASSVGVDDYGYTF